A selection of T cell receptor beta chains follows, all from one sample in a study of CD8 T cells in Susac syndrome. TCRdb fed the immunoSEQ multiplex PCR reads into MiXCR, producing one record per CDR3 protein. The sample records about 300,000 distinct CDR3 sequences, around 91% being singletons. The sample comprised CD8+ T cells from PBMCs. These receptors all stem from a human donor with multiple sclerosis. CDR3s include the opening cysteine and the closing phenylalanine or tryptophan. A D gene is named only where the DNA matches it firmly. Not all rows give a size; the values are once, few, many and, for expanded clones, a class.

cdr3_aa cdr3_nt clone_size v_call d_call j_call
CSARGEGRTVNNQPQHF TGCAGTGCTAGAGGGGAGGGGAGAACAGTCAACAATCAGCCCCAGCATTTT NA TRBV20-1 NA TRBJ1-5
CAWGQYTEAFF TGTGCCTGGGGACAGTACACTGAAGCTTTCTTT NA TRBV30 NA TRBJ1-1
CASSLAGTIYEQYF TGTGCCAGCAGCTTAGCCGGGACGATCTACGAGCAGTACTTC NA TRBV5-6 NA TRBJ2-7
CSVRAGTYNEQFF TGCAGCGTTCGGGCAGGGACCTACAATGAGCAGTTCTTC NA TRBV29-1 NA TRBJ2-1
CSASSGGVNEQFF TGCAGCGCCTCTAGCGGGGGTGTCAATGAGCAGTTCTTC once TRBV29-1 TRBD2 TRBJ2-1
CASSLTSLAGLSTDTQYF TGTGCCAGCAGCCTAACCTCCTTAGCGGGGCTTAGCACAGATACGCAGTATTTT NA TRBV3-1 TRBD2 TRBJ2-3
CASSLFTDTQYF TGTGCCAGCAGCTTATTCACAGATACGCAGTATTTT NA TRBV13 NA TRBJ2-3
CASTTGPDTQYF TGTGCCAGCACTACGGGACCAGATACGCAGTATTTT NA TRBV7-9 NA TRBJ2-3
CSVGQSNYEQYF TGCAGCGTTGGACAGTCTAACTACGAGCAGTACTTC NA TRBV29-1 NA TRBJ2-7
CASSIGGGAAQPQHF TGTGCCAGTAGTATAGGGGGAGGGGCGGCTCAGCCCCAGCATTTT NA TRBV19 NA TRBJ1-5
CASSPSGPAWEQYF TGTGCCAGCAGCCCCTCGGGGCCCGCCTGGGAGCAGTACTTC NA TRBV9 NA TRBJ2-7
CASTRDRGFGEQFF TGTGCCAGCACCCGGGACAGAGGATTTGGGGAGCAGTTCTTC NA TRBV6-2/TRBV6-3 TRBD1 TRBJ2-1
CASSETGTYNEQFF TGTGCCAGTAGCGAGACAGGGACCTACAATGAGCAGTTCTTC NA TRBV19 TRBD1 TRBJ2-1
CASRGFGGSKNSNQPQHF TGTGCCAGCAGGGGATTCGGGGGGTCAAAAAATAGCAATCAGCCCCAGCATTTT NA TRBV2 NA TRBJ1-5
CASTHGGQEIEQYF TGTGCCAGCACCCACGGGGGACAAGAAATCGAGCAGTACTTC NA TRBV6-5 NA TRBJ2-7
CASSLWGSLGHTEAFF TGTGCCAGCAGCTTGTGGGGCTCCTTGGGTCACACTGAAGCTTTCTTT once TRBV5-6 NA TRBJ1-1
CASFLAGELFF TGTGCCAGCTTTTTGGCCGGGGAGCTGTTTTTT once TRBV28 NA TRBJ2-2
CASSEGFPNTGELFF TGTGCCAGCAGTGAGGGTTTTCCAAACACCGGGGAGCTGTTTTTT NA TRBV12-3/TRBV12-4 NA TRBJ2-2
CASSHPILAGTWGEQFF TGTGCCAGCAGTCACCCAATACTAGCGGGGACTTGGGGTGAGCAGTTCTTC NA TRBV28 TRBD2 TRBJ2-1
CASSLSHRPIETQYF TGTGCCAGCAGTTTAAGCCACAGGCCAATAGAGACCCAGTACTTC NA TRBV27 NA TRBJ2-5
CASSRTSGAYNEQFF TGTGCCAGCAGTAGGACTAGCGGGGCCTACAATGAGCAGTTCTTC few TRBV12-3/TRBV12-4 TRBD2 TRBJ2-1
CASSRDSTVRPGTDTQYF TGTGCCAGCAGCCGAGACTCCACGGTGCGGCCCGGCACAGATACGCAGTATTTT NA TRBV7-9 NA TRBJ2-3
CASSTWTGSQETQYF TGTGCCAGCAGTACATGGACAGGTTCCCAAGAGACCCAGTACTTC few TRBV6-1 TRBD1 TRBJ2-5
CASSAPSSGGPHHSTDTQYF TGTGCCAGCAGCGCCCCCTCTAGCGGGGGGCCACACCACAGCACAGATACGCAGTATTTT once TRBV2 TRBD2 TRBJ2-3
CATSEFPRGAGGELFF TGTGCCACCAGTGAATTCCCGAGGGGGGCAGGTGGGGAGCTGTTTTTT NA TRBV24-1 NA TRBJ2-2
CASSQERGPAYNEQFF TGTGCCAGCAGCCAAGAGCGAGGGCCCGCCTACAATGAGCAGTTCTTC NA TRBV3-1 NA TRBJ2-1
CASSVGDEAGDPEYGNEQFF TGTGCCAGCAGCGTAGGGGACGAAGCGGGGGACCCGGAGTATGGGAATGAGCAGTTCTTC NA TRBV9 TRBD2 TRBJ2-1
CAISNIQAPQETQYF TGTGCCATCAGTAACATACAGGCCCCCCAAGAGACCCAGTACTTC NA TRBV10-3 NA TRBJ2-5
CASSLGAGGNTEAFF TGTGCCAGCAGCTTAGGGGCAGGGGGGAACACTGAAGCTTTCTTT NA TRBV7-8 TRBD1 TRBJ1-1
CASSDTGGDTQYF TGTGCCAGCAGCGACACAGGGGGAGATACGCAGTATTTT NA TRBV7-3 TRBD1 TRBJ2-3
CASSSHPVPTDTQYF TGTGCCAGCAGCAGTCATCCGGTTCCCACAGATACGCAGTATTTT NA TRBV7-6 NA TRBJ2-3
CATSRGHYEQYF TGTGCCACCAGCAGAGGTCATTACGAGCAGTACTTC NA TRBV15 NA TRBJ2-7
CASSQGTGTSGVTDTQYF TGTGCCAGCAGCCAAGGGACCGGGACTAGCGGGGTCACAGATACGCAGTATTTT NA TRBV14 TRBD2 TRBJ2-3
CASSPQTNYEQYF TGTGCCAGCAGCCCACAAACAAACTACGAGCAGTACTTC NA TRBV7-9 NA TRBJ2-7
CASSDRPGTGNTGELFF TGTGCCAGCAGCGATCGTCCCGGGACAGGGAACACCGGGGAGCTGTTTTTT NA TRBV9 TRBD1 TRBJ2-2
CASSPGAGTKNIQYF TGTGCCAGCAGTCCAGGGGCTGGGACCAAAAACATTCAGTACTTC once TRBV25-1 NA TRBJ2-4
CASSWVGGYGYTF TGTGCCAGCAGTTGGGTAGGGGGCTATGGCTACACCTTC NA TRBV27 NA TRBJ1-2